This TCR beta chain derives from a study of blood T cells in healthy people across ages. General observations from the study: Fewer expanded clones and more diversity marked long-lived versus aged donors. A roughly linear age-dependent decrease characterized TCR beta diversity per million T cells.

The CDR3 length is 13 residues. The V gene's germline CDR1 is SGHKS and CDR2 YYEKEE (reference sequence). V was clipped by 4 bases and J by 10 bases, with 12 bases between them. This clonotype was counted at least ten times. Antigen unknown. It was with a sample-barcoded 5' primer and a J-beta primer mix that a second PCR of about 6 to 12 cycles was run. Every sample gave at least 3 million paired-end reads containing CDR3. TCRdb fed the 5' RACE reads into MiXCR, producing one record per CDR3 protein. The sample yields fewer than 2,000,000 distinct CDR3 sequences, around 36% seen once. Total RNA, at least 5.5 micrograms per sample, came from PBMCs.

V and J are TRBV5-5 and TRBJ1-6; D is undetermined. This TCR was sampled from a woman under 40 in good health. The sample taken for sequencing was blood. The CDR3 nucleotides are TGTGCCAGCAGCACGGGAATTGGATCACCCCTCCACTTT. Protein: CASSTGIGSPLHF. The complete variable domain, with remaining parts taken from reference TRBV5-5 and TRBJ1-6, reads DAGVTQSPTHLIKTRGQQVTLRCSPISGHKSVSWYQQVLGQGPQFIFQYYEKEERGRGNFPDRFSARQFPNYSSELNVNALLLGDSALYLCASSTGIGSPLHFGNGTRLTVT.